These T cell receptor beta chains were read from a single sample in a study of tumor and adjacent non-tumor tissue in lung cancer. In TCRdb, the multiplex PCR reads were re-called with MiXCR into one record per CDR3 protein. The table records 70,000 to 90,000 distinct CDR3 sequences, roughly 80% of them present only once. Source material: distant non-tumor lung tissue. The receptors come from a man aged 55 to 70 with non-small cell lung cancer. Each CDR3 is given with its conserved first and last residue. The D gene is left open where the match is weak. Rows may omit the clone size; those that give it use once, few, many or a size class.

D gene	clone size	V gene	J gene	CDR3 protein	CDR3 DNA
.	.	TRBV11-2	TRBJ2-7	CANSLTTRGSYEQYF	TGTGCCAACAGCTTAACGACTAGAGGATCTTACGAGCAGTACTTC
TRBD2	once	TRBV6-6	TRBJ2-3	CASRTLALGIMVQYF	TGTGCCAGCAGAACACTAGCGTTAGGAATTATGGTGCAGTATTTT
.	.	TRBV4-3	TRBJ2-1	CTSSQDIAEVGINELFF	TGCACCAGCAGCCAAGATATAGCGGAAGTAGGTATCAATGAGCTGTTCTTC
TRBD2	few	TRBV5-4	TRBJ2-1	CASSSSGSFNEQFF	TGTGCCAGCAGCTCCAGCGGGAGTTTCAATGAGCAGTTCTTC
.	.	TRBV30	TRBJ2-7	CDWSYGALYEQYF	TGTGACTGGAGTTACGGGGCCCTCTACGAGCAGTACTTC
.	.	TRBV6-2/TRBV6-3	TRBJ1-2	CTTSNQANYGYTF	TGTACCACCAGTAACCAAGCTAACTATGGCTACACCTTC
.	.	TRBV11-2	TRBJ2-5	CASSSTDEETLYF	TGTGCCAGTAGCTCTACAGATGAAGAGACCCTGTACTTC
TRBD1	many	TRBV4-2	TRBJ2-7	CASSHSGQSYEQYF	TGTGCCAGCAGCCATTCGGGACAGTCCTACGAGCAGTACTTC
.	.	TRBV6-1	TRBJ2-1	CACSSDGLLSYNEQFF	TGTGCCTGCAGCTCAGACGGATTACTTTCCTACAATGAGCAGTTCTTC
TRBD2	.	TRBV19	TRBJ2-7	CASTQGLGRGYEQYF	TGTGCCAGTACCCAGGGACTAGGTCGGGGCTACGAGCAGTACTTC
.	.	TRBV11-3	TRBJ2-3	CASSQDRFSGTQYF	TGTGCCAGCAGCCAGGACAGATTCTCGGGTACGCAGTATTTT
.	.	TRBV7-8	TRBJ2-3	CTSSLLENIDTQYF	TGTACCAGCAGCCTGCTGGAGAACATAGATACGCAGTATTTT
TRBD1	.	TRBV12-3/TRBV12-4	TRBJ2-3	CASSTSTGDSLRYF	TGTGCCAGCAGCACTTCGACAGGGGACTCCTTAAGGTATTTT
.	.	TRBV11-2	TRBJ2-5	CASIPTMGGLKETQYF	TGTGCCAGCATCCCCACAATGGGGGGGCTAAAGGAGACCCAGTACTTC
.	.	TRBV6-5	TRBJ2-3	CASIASTDTQYF	TGTGCCAGCATCGCAAGCACAGATACCCAGTATTTT
.	once	TRBV11-3	TRBJ2-1	CASSFRMASEQFF	TGTGCCAGCAGCTTCAGGATGGCCAGTGAGCAGTTCTTC
.	.	TRBV11-1	TRBJ2-7	CASSRPSGTAGEQYF	TGTGCCAGCAGCAGGCCTAGTGGGACGGCAGGCGAGCAGTACTTC
TRBD1	.	TRBV29-1	TRBJ2-2	CSAHTGGTGELFF	TGCAGCGCCCATACAGGGGGCACCGGGGAGCTGTTTTTT
.	few	TRBV30	TRBJ2-3	CAWRRGTYTDTQYF	TGTGCCTGGAGGCGGGGAACTTATACAGATACGCAGTATTTT
.	.	TRBV11-3	TRBJ2-5	CASSTRVRWETHYF	TGTGCCAGCAGCACTAGGGTGCGGTGGGAGACCCATTACTTC
.	.	TRBV29-1	TRBJ2-5	CSVADFVENQYF	TGCAGCGTCGCCGACTTTGTTGAGAACCAGTACTTC
.	.	TRBV6-5	TRBJ1-5	CASSHPLGSNQPQRF	TGTGCCAGCAGTCACCCACTGGGAAGCAATCAGCCACAGCGTTTT
TRBD1	.	TRBV12-3/TRBV12-4	TRBJ1-5	CTSSLGTGVYSNQPQHF	TGTACCAGCAGTTTGGGGACAGGGGTATATAGCAATCAGCCCCAGCATTTT